This T cell receptor (beta chain) was documented in a study of shared T cell receptors in the human thymus. The ends were cut back, 5 bases at V and 8 bases at J, with 19 bases in the middle. The CDR3 is 15 residues long. CDR1 MDHEN and CDR2 SYDVKM come from the germline V gene. Some clones are missing from TCRdb's copy, which holds only in-frame ones; the method was immunoSEQ multiplex PCR. This table holds 720,000 or so clones, approximately 85% found once. This same sample was also part of a study on human thymus T cells. In that study: The thymus was resected at corrective cardiac surgery.

The receptor was isolated from a girl under three years old with a congenital heart defect. Sequenced input: thymocytes. The chain employs TRBV28 and TRBJ2-1; D possibly corresponds to TRBD1 (7 bases). The CDR3 reads CASSAPVEGADEQFF. The CDR3 bases are TGTGCCAGCAGTGCCCCGGTGGAGGGGGCGGATGAGCAGTTCTTC.